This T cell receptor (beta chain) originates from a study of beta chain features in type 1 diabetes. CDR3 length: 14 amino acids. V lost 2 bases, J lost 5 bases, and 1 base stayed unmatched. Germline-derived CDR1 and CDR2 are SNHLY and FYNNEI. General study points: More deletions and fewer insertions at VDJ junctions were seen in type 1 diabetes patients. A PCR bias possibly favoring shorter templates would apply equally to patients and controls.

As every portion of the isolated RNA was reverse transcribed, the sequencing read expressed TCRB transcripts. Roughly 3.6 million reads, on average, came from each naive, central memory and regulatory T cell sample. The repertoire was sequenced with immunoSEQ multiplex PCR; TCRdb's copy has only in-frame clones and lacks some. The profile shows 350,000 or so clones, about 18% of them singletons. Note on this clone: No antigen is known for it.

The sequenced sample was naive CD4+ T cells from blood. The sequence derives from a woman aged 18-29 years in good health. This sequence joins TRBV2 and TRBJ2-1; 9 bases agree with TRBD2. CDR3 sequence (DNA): TGTGCCAGCAGTGAACTAGCGGGAAACAATGAGCAGTTCTTC. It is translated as CASSELAGNNEQFF.